Included here is one T cell receptor beta chain sequence, with context. This sample was taken from a study of blood T cell repertoires in COVID-19. Study-level information: Spain, Italy and the United States supplied samples that represented acute and convalescent COVID-19. The cDNA or gDNA used as material had been derived from T cells, B-cell-depleted T cells, or PBMCs.

The CDR3 loop spans 13 amino acids. The germline CDR1 and CDR2 sequences are KGHDR and SFDVKD. Deletions cut 7 bases from V and 5 bases from J, with 13 bases between. The authors' processing: Reference gene primer amplification gave nucleated cell count estimates. Sequencing was performed with immunoSEQ multiplex PCR; in TCRdb, only in-frame clones are kept and a portion is missing. The DNA gave D and trimming, while V, J and clone size come from that table. The sample gives about 100,000 clones, over 80% of which show up once; over 10% is in the top ten. Sequenced input: peripheral blood. This clonotype was sampled from a man aged 45 to 65 with active or convalescent COVID-19. V is TRBV24-1 and J is TRBJ1-2; D remains unclear. CDR3 protein: CATSGEGSYGYTF. The CDR3 DNA follows: TGTGCCACCAGCGGGGAAGGAAGTTATGGCTACACCTTC.